This T cell receptor beta chain was sequenced during a study of monozygotic twins with cystic fibrosis. The repertoire was sequenced with immunoSEQ multiplex PCR; TCRdb's copy has only in-frame clones and lacks some. This sample has more than 12,000 clones, with approximately 81% found just once. Trimming cost V 1 base and J 0 bases, with 7 bases left between them. Germline V gives CDR1 GTSNPN, CDR2 SVGIG (reference sequence). This CDR3 spans 13 amino acids. The chain is built from TRBV30 and TRBJ2-7; D is unresolved. Material: blood. This receptor was taken from a boy younger than 18 with cystic fibrosis. The CDR3 DNA reads TGTGCCTGGAGTGGGCAGGACTCCTACGAGCAGTACTTC. It translates to CAWSGQDSYEQYF.